This TCR beta chain was sequenced for a study of blood T cell repertoires in COVID-19. Across the study: Samples of COVID-19 (acute and convalescent) were obtained from the United States, Italy and Spain. T cells, B-cell-depleted T cells, or PBMCs provided the cDNA or gDNA that served as material.

How the authors handled the data: It was from reference gene primer amplification that nucleated cell counts were estimated. Method: immunoSEQ multiplex PCR; TCRdb's copy keeps in-frame clones and lacks some. V and J calls and clone size follow that table, whereas D and trimming were derived from the DNA. Counted here are roughly 150,000 clones, 88% occurring once; the ten biggest clones make up more than 2%. Germline-derived CDR1 and CDR2 are LNHDA and SQIVND (reference sequence). Unmatched junction bases numbered 8, after V lost 5 bases and J lost 4 bases. CDR3 size: 16 residues. This receptor was identified in a man over 45 who had recovered from COVID-19. The chain couples TRBV19 to TRBJ2-3; TRBD2 matches at 11 bases. Sequenced: peripheral blood. The CDR3 here is CASSSEPGLAADTQYF. Written as DNA, the CDR3 is TGTGCCAGTAGTTCCGAACCGGGACTAGCGGCAGATACGCAGTATTTT.